The entry below gives a single TCR beta chain sequence along with its context. Its antigen remains unknown. Germline CDR1 reads SNHLY; CDR2 reads FYNNEI. Trimming removed 7 bases from V and 8 bases from J, with 21 bases in between. The CDR3 consists of 15 residues. A single record per CDR3 protein comes from TCRdb applying MiXCR to the reads. The table lists 700,000 to 850,000 distinct CDR3 sequences, 30% to 35% of them singletons, with roughly 12% in the top ten. The sample is drawn from a study of T cell repertoires in cytomegalovirus infection. Across the whole study: A matching HLA type, together with CMV infection, was signaled by public TCR beta signatures.

The genes are TRBV2 and TRBJ2-1; D tentatively reads TRBD1 or TRBD2 (6 bases each). Sequencing was performed on cultured CD8+ T cells from PBMCs, taken from culture after CMV antigen stimulation. This receptor was taken from a human donor in good health (CMV status not recorded). Some clones in this sample may be carry-over from other donors' samples. The CDR3 DNA reads as TGTGCCAGCAATATCCTGGACGGGGGCCGTGATGAGCAGTTCTTC. Amino acid sequence: CASNILDGGRDEQFF.